These 27 T cell receptor beta chains originate from one sample sequenced in a study of blood T cell repertoires in COVID-19. The assay was immunoSEQ multiplex PCR, and TCRdb's table has in-frame clones only and misses some. There are approximately 160,000 clones in the sample; about 80% occur only once, and over 10% lies in the top ten. The sequenced material came from peripheral blood. These receptors came from a man in his 70s who had recovered from COVID-19.

The J gene is TRBJ1-2, the V gene TRBV29-1; D is possibly TRBD1 (5 bases). V lost 6 bases to trimming and J lost 5 bases, with 13 bases between them. This CDR3 has 12 amino acids. The germline V gene encodes CDR1 SQVTM and CDR2 ANQGSEA. CDR3 DNA: TGCAGCGTCACCGGAGACAGTTATGGCTACACCTTC. This codes for CSVTGDSYGYTF.

A single count supports this clone. The genes are TRBV5-4 and TRBJ2-7; 12 nucleotides align to TRBD2. V shed 5 bases and J 6 bases; nucleotides not matched to a gene: 6. CDR1 and CDR2 from the germline V gene are SGHNT and YYREEE (reference sequence). This CDR3 has 14 residues. The CDR3 DNA is TGTGCCAGCAGGCAGGGACTAGCGGGTGCCGAGCAGTACTTC. The encoded protein is CASRQGLAGAEQYF.

The rearrangement uses TRBV2 and TRBJ2-1; maybe TRBD2 (5 bases). V was pared by 8 bases and J by 7 bases, with 18 bases between. CDR3 size: 14 residues. Germline CDR1 reads SNHLY; CDR2 reads FYNNEI. CDR3 in amino acids: CASGWAVSGNEQFF. DNA for the CDR3: TGTGCCAGCGGGTGGGCGGTTTCGGGGAATGAGCAGTTCTTC.

The rearrangement links TRBV29-1 to TRBJ2-1, with D tentatively TRBD1 (7 bases). Between the trimmed V and J ends, which lost 2 bases and 8 bases, there was a span of 13 bases. Germline V CDR1 and CDR2: SQVTM, ANQGSEA. CDR3 size: 13 residues. CDR3 loop: CSVEIQGDYEQFF. The CDR3 DNA sequence: TGCAGCGTTGAAATCCAGGGGGACTATGAGCAGTTCTTC.

This chain connects TRBV6-2 or TRBV6-3 to TRBJ2-2; D remains ambiguous. Trimming pared 2 bases from V and 6 bases from J, leaving 4 bases between. Germline lookup yields CDR1 MNHEY and CDR2 SVGEGT. The CDR3 has 12 amino acids. The CDR3 sequence is CASSYTAGELFF. The CDR3 coding sequence is TGTGCCAGCAGTTACACTGCCGGGGAGCTGTTTTTT.

The chain carries TRBV28 and TRBJ2-7; D is possibly TRBD2 (5 bases). The germline V and J ends were trimmed by 2 bases and 6 bases, with 8 bases remaining between them. Germline-derived CDR1 and CDR2 are MDHEN and SYDVKM. This CDR3 comprises 12 residues. The CDR3 DNA is TGTGCCAGCAGTTTACTAGCAGGCGAGCAGTACTTC. As protein: CASSLLAGEQYF.

The gene calls are TRBV6-5 and TRBJ1-2, with 8 bases fitting TRBD1. The CDR3 is 15 residues long. Germline V CDR1 and CDR2: MNHEY, SVGAGI. V lost 6 bases, J lost 5 bases, and 11 bases stayed unmatched. The CDR3 DNA follows: TGTGCCAGCAGAAAACCCGGGACAGGCGTGTATGGCTACACCTTC. Its protein is CASRKPGTGVYGYTF.

The chain employs TRBV2 and TRBJ2-7, with 9 bases identical to TRBD1. The CDR3 consists of 14 residues. The junction had 9 bases not matched to a gene; V was cut back by 8 bases and J by 4 bases. From germline, CDR1 is SNHLY and CDR2 FYNNEI. The CDR3 reads CASLSGGQGYEQYF. In DNA, the CDR3 is TGTGCCAGCCTATCAGGGGGACAGGGTTACGAGCAGTACTTC.

This clone was seen just once. A much more abundant neighbour one base away suggests this may be a read error. The chain couples TRBV28 to TRBJ2-7; 8 nucleotides match TRBD1. The CDR3 has 13 amino acids. Germline V CDR1 and CDR2: MDHEN, SYDVKM. The J segment lost 3 bases and the V segment lost 6 bases, leaving 4 bases of the junction unmatched. The CDR3 sequence: CASSPGTGYEQYF. The CDR3 nucleotides read TGTGCCAGCAGCCCCGGGACAGGCTACGAGCAGTACTTC.

The chain has TRBV5-4 and TRBJ1-3, with a possible D match to TRBD1 (5 bases). The CDR3 totals 13 residues. CDR1 is SGHNT, CDR2 YYREEE, per germline (reference sequence). V lost 1 base and J 4 bases, leaving 6 bases between the germline ends. CDR3 loop: CASSLSGGNTIYF. DNA of the CDR3: TGTGCCAGCAGCTTGTCAGGGGGAAACACCATATATTTT.

The chain is built from TRBV5-1 and TRBJ2-1; D perhaps matches TRBD2 (6 bases). This CDR3 is built from 13 residues. Germline loops: CDR1 SGHRS, CDR2 YFSETQ. The V and J ends lost 3 bases and 7 bases respectively, with 11 bases between them. In DNA form, the CDR3 reads TGCGCCAGCAGCTCTATGACTAGGAATGAGCAGTTCTTC. It is translated as CASSSMTRNEQFF.

The rearrangement joins TRBV5-1 to TRBJ2-2; D not certain. The CDR3 is 17 residues long. Trimming took off 4 bases at V and 3 bases at J, with 19 bases between the two ends. Looked up from germline, CDR1 is SGHRS and CDR2 is YFSETQ. CDR3 coding DNA: TGCGCCAGCAGCCCACCCGCCCCCTCGAGCGACACCGGGGAGCTGTTTTTT. It is translated as CASSPPAPSSDTGELFF.

V and J are TRBV7-3 and TRBJ2-3; 8 bases line up with TRBD1. Per germline, CDR1 SGHTA and CDR2 FQGTGA. The trim removed 4 bases at V and 6 bases at J, leaving 6 bases unmatched. The CDR3 runs 14 residues. The CDR3 is CASSSGQAGDTQYF. CDR3 DNA sequence: TGTGCCAGCAGCTCGGGACAGGCCGGGGATACGCAGTATTTT. Looking up the rest from reference TRBV7-3 and TRBJ2-3 gives the full variable domain: GAGVSQTPSNKVTEKGKYVELRCDPISGHTALYWYRQSLGQGPEFLIYFQGTGAADDSGLPNDRFFAVRPEGSVSTLKIQRTERGDSAVYLCASSSGQAGDTQYFGPGTRLTVL.

V and J are TRBV6-4 and TRBJ1-2, with D uncertain. The CDR3 contains 14 residues. Germline loops: CDR1 MRHNA, CDR2 SNTAGT. V dropped 2 bases and J dropped 5 bases, with 12 bases sitting between them. The CDR3 sequence: CASSDGGGRYGYTF. CDR3 DNA sequence: TGTGCCAGCAGTGACGGAGGAGGTCGGTATGGCTACACCTTC.

The V and J genes are TRBV6-6 and TRBJ1-1, with 8 bases identical to TRBD1. V trimming: 5 bases; J trimming: 4 bases; junction bases outside the gene matches: 3. Germline V lookup: CDR1 MNHNY, CDR2 SVGAGI (reference sequence). The CDR3 is 13 residues long. The DNA of the CDR3 is TGTGCCAGCAGTCGGACAGGGCGCACTGAAGCTTTCTTT. It is translated as CASSRTGRTEAFF.

This clone was observed a single time. The chain recombines TRBV2 with TRBJ2-3; 8 nucleotides agree with TRBD2. The CDR3 extends over 13 amino acids. Germline V gives CDR1 SNHLY, CDR2 FYNNEI. The V and J ends lost 7 bases and 2 bases, in that order; junction bases with no gene match: 2. The CDR3 nucleotides read TGTGCCAGCACCGGGGGGGCCACAGATACGCAGTATTTT. Translating it yields CASTGGATDTQYF.

This clone was seen more than once but under ten times. The chain couples TRBV28 to TRBJ2-7, with 9 bases fitting TRBD2. Germline CDR1 MDHEN, CDR2 SYDVKM. V dropped 4 bases and J dropped 2; count of bases not matched to a gene: 9. The CDR3 contains 16 residues. This CDR3 reads CASSSLAGALPYEQYF. The CDR3 DNA follows: TGTGCCAGCAGTTCATTAGCGGGAGCCTTACCCTACGAGCAGTACTTC.

The table lists this clone with a count of one. J is TRBJ1-2 and V is TRBV27; D unresolved. The CDR3 extends over 13 amino acids. V shed 3 bases and J shed 4 bases, with 9 bases lying between them. Germline loops: CDR1 MNHEY, CDR2 SMNVEV (reference sequence). The CDR3 loop reads CASSFGGSYGYTF. The DNA for the CDR3 is TGTGCCAGCAGTTTTGGAGGGTCCTATGGCTACACCTTC.

The chain employs TRBV10-1 and TRBJ2-3, with D perhaps matching TRBD2 (6 bases). V was shortened by 3 bases and J by 2 bases, with 12 bases between the two germline ends. CDR1 and CDR2 from the germline V gene are WNHNN and SYGVQD (reference sequence). The CDR3 is made up of 15 amino acids. CDR3 sequence reads: CASSDKRELTDTQYF. DNA of the CDR3: TGCGCCAGCAGTGATAAACGGGAGCTCACAGATACGCAGTATTTT.

This chain uses TRBV5-5 with TRBJ2-1; 11 positions match TRBD2. There are 16 residues in the CDR3. The J segment lost 2 bases and the V segment lost 4 bases, leaving 5 bases of the junction unmatched. In germline, CDR1 is SGHKS, CDR2 YYEKEE (reference sequence). The DNA for the CDR3 is TGTGCCAGCAGCACTAGCGGGAGTGTCACCTACAATGAGCAGTTCTTC. This gives the protein CASSTSGSVTYNEQFF.

This chain connects TRBV19 to TRBJ1-4; 7 bases agree with TRBD1. Germline V gene data show CDR1 as LNHDA and CDR2 as SQIVND (reference sequence). With 6 bases clipped from V and 0 bases from J, the junction kept 10 bases outside the gene matches. The CDR3 consists of 17 residues. The CDR3 DNA is TGTGCCAGTAGATTGACAGGGCGGGGTGCAACTAATGAAAAACTGTTTTTT. This gives the protein CASRLTGRGATNEKLFF.

The chain links TRBV11-2 to TRBJ2-7; a weak D match, TRBD2 (6 bases). Germline loops: CDR1 SGHAT, CDR2 FQNNGV. The CDR3 extends over 16 amino acids. Trimming removed 3 bases at V and 5 bases at J, with 20 bases between. CDR3 sequence: CASSFTTQGGRNEQYF. Here the CDR3 DNA reads TGTGCCAGCAGCTTCACTACTCAGGGAGGTCGGAACGAGCAGTACTTC.

This clone occurred once. The rearrangement links TRBV5-1 to TRBJ1-3, with 11 nucleotides matching TRBD1. The CDR3 is 15 amino acids. Germline V CDR1 and CDR2: SGHRS, YFSETQ. Losses at the gene ends were 3 bases for V and 9 bases for J; bases not matched to a gene: 8. The CDR3 DNA sequence: TGCGCCAGCAGCTCTCGGACAGGGGGCGGTGGCACCATATATTTT. Its translation is CASSSRTGGGGTIYF.

V gene TRBV5-1 combines with J gene TRBJ2-5; no reliable D call. This CDR3 comprises 12 residues. Trimming shortened V by 0 bases and J by 5 bases, and 5 bases separated the two germline ends. In germline, CDR1 is SGHRS, CDR2 YFSETQ. The CDR3: CASSLGPETQYF. The DNA for the CDR3 is TGCGCCAGCAGCTTGGGGCCTGAGACCCAGTACTTC.

The chain couples TRBV18 to TRBJ2-1, with TRBD2 as a possible D gene (6 bases). The length of the CDR3 is 17 residues. The germline V gene encodes CDR1 KGHSH and CDR2 LQKENI. The ends were cut back, 6 bases at V and 0 bases at J, with 18 bases in the middle. CDR3 in DNA: TGTGCCAGCTCCCCATCCGTCGGGACTCACTCCTACAATGAGCAGTTCTTC. It translates to CASSPSVGTHSYNEQFF. Drawing the rest from reference TRBV18 and TRBJ2-1, the complete variable domain is NAGVMQNPRHLVRRRGQEARLRCSPMKGHSHVYWYRQLPEEGLKFMVYLQKENIIDESGMPKERFSAEFPKEGPSILRIQQVVRGDSAAYFCASSPSVGTHSYNEQFFGPGTRLTVL.

J is TRBJ1-1 and V is TRBV5-1; tentative D call: TRBD1 (6 bases). Trimming left V 4 bases short and J 0 bases short, with 10 bases between. This CDR3 is 14 amino acids long. The germline CDR1 and CDR2 sequences are SGHRS and YFSETQ. The CDR3 DNA reads as TGCGCCAGCAGCCCGGGACACCTGAACACTGAAGCTTTCTTT. This translates into CASSPGHLNTEAFF.

The V and J genes are TRBV7-2 and TRBJ1-3, with 10 bases that match TRBD1. The CDR3 covers 15 residues. Unmatched junction bases numbered 1, after V lost 3 bases and J lost 2 bases. In germline, CDR1 is SGHTA, CDR2 FQGNSA. This chain's CDR3 is CASSFGQGAGNTIYF. Written as DNA, the CDR3 is TGTGCCAGCAGCTTCGGACAGGGGGCTGGAAACACCATATATTTT.